The entry below describes one TCR beta chain. The junction does not match germline at one end; this may be a read error. This sample is drawn from a study of blood T cell repertoires in COVID-19. Looked up from germline, CDR1 is SSHAT and CDR2 is FNYEAQ (reference sequence). The CDR3 is 15 amino acids. Cohorts were assigned according to the clinical history that participants reported. Assay used: immunoSEQ multiplex PCR; TCRdb lists only in-frame clones, some missing. The data show 200,000 to 250,000 clones, about 90% seen once. Sequencing used PBMCs or T cells enriched from blood (not recorded which). V gene TRBV7-7 combines with J gene TRBJ2-3; no reliable D call. The clonotype was recovered from a woman aged 30 to 39 who had been exposed to COVID-19. The CDR3 here is CASSLGRGGTDTQYF. The CDR3 nucleotides read TGTGCTAGCAGCTTAGGGCGTGGAGGCACAGATACGCAGTATTTT.